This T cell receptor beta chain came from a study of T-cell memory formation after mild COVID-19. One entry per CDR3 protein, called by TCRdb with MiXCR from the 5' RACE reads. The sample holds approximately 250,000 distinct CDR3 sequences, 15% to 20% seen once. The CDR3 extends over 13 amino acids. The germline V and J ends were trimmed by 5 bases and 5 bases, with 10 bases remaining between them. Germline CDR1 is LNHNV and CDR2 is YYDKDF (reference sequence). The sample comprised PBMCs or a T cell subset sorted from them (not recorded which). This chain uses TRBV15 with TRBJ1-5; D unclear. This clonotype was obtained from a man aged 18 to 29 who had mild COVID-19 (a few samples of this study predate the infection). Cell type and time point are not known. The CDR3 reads CATSGRTDQPQHF. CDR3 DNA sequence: TGTGCCACCAGCGGAAGAACAGATCAGCCCCAGCATTTT. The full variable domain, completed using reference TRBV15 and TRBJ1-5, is DAMVIQNPRYQVTQFGKPVTLSCSQTLNHNVMYWYQQKSSQAPKLLFHYYDKDFNNEADTPDNFQSRRPNTSFCFLDIRSPGLGDTAMYLCATSGRTDQPQHFGDGTRLSIL.